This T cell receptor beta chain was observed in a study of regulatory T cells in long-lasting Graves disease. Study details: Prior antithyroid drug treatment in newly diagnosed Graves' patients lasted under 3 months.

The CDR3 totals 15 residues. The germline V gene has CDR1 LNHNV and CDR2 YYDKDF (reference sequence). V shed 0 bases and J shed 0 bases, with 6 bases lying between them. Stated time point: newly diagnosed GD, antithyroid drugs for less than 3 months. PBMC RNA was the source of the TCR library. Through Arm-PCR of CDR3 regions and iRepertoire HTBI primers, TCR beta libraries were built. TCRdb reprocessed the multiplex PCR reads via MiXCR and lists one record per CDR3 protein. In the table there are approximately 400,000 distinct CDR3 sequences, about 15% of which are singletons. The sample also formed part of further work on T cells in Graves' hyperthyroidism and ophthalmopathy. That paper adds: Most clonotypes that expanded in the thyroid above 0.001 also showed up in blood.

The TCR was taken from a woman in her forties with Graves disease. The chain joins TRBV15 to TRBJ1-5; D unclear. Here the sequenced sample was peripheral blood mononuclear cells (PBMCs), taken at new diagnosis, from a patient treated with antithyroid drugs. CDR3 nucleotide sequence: TGTGCCACCAGCAGAGATTTGAATAGCAATCAGCCCCAGCATTTT. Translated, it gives CATSRDLNSNQPQHF.